This T cell receptor beta chain was captured by sequencing in a study of blood T cell repertoires in COVID-19. Profiled with immunoSEQ multiplex PCR; TCRdb holds only in-frame clones, not every one. The sample gives roughly 55,000 clones, about 93% of which show up once; 14% is in the top ten. This clone came up a few times. This clonotype was obtained from a human donor with active COVID-19. The donor label of this sample is uncertain. The sample taken for sequencing was peripheral blood.

CDR3 sequence reads: CASSSGINQPQHF. CDR3 DNA sequence: TGTGCCAGCAGTTCAGGGATAAATCAGCCCCAGCATTTT. V and J are TRBV6-4 and TRBJ1-5; a possible D gene is TRBD1 (5 bases). Germline lookup yields CDR1 MRHNA and CDR2 SNTAGT. The length of the CDR3 is 13 residues. The germline V and J ends were trimmed by 5 bases and 4 bases, with 9 bases remaining between them.